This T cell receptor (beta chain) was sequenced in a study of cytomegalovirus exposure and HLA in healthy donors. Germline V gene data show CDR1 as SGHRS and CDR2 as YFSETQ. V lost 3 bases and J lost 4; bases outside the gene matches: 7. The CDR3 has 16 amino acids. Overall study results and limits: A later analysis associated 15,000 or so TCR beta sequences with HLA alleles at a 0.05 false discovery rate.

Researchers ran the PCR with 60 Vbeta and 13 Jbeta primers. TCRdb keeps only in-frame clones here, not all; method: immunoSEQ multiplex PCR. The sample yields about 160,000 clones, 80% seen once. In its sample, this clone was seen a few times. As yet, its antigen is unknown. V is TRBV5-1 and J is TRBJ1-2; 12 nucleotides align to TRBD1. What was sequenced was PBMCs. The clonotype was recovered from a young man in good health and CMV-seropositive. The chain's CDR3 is CASSSEPGQGAYGYTF. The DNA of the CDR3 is TGCGCCAGCAGCTCGGAACCGGGACAGGGGGCCTATGGCTACACCTTC.